This is a list of T cell receptor beta chains from one sample in a study of PD-L1 blockade in urothelial cancer. Some clones are missing from TCRdb's copy, which holds only in-frame ones; the method was immunoSEQ multiplex PCR. The sample lists some 120,000 clones, around nine tenths occurring once. The source was PBMCs, collected around atezolizumab (anti-PD-L1) treatment. These receptors were taken from a man in his fifties or sixties with urothelial cancer. The CDR3 runs from the conserved cysteine through the conserved F or W. A D gene is named only where the DNA matches it firmly.

TRBJ2-1 | TRBV6-5 | NA | CASRAQEYNEQFF
TRBJ2-7 | TRBV28 | TRBD1 | CASSLTGGSYEQYF
TRBJ2-1 | TRBV30 | TRBD2 | CAWSVGGSRAYNEQFF
TRBJ1-1 | TRBV28 | NA | CASSLGRGLNTEAFF
TRBJ2-1 | TRBV7-6 | TRBD2 | CASSLAPSGAYNEQFF
TRBJ1-1 | TRBV18 | NA | CASSPPHQQSPEAFF
TRBJ2-4 | TRBV2 | NA | CASSEGPLRQLKNIQYF
TRBJ2-1 | TRBV7-2 | NA | CASSPRTVYNEQFF
TRBJ2-2 | TRBV5-1 | TRBD2 | CASSLISGGNTGELFF
TRBJ2-1 | TRBV9 | TRBD2 | CASSVGASGRSSNEQFF
TRBJ1-1 | TRBV6-5 | NA | CASSYGGQGDTEAFF
TRBJ1-2 | TRBV11-2 | NA | CASSLDPRQAVWGYTF
TRBJ1-2 | TRBV9 | TRBD1 | CASSVVGRLGTGIYGYTF
TRBJ1-6 | TRBV6-1 | NA | CASSDPGKRSPLHF
TRBJ1-6 | TRBV13 | NA | CASTLGGTGNSPLHF
TRBJ2-2 | TRBV27 | NA | CASSLWAGRTNTGELFF
TRBJ2-6 | TRBV5-5 | NA | CASSLAGANVLTF
TRBJ2-6 | TRBV27 | NA | CASGQHGAGANVLTF
TRBJ2-5 | TRBV4-1 | TRBD2 | CASSHLAGGRETQYF
TRBJ2-1 | TRBV7-2 | NA | CASSLGHQNGQFF
TRBJ2-7 | TRBV2 | NA | CASSVYEQYF
TRBJ2-5 | TRBV7-2 | NA | CASSLNAGAQETQYF
TRBJ2-3 | TRBV28 | TRBD2 | CASFPGGSTDTQYF
TRBJ1-6 | TRBV5-1 | NA | CASSLQTGTQSPLHF
TRBJ2-1 | TRBV12-5 | TRBD2 | CASGSSPGGGNYNEQFF
TRBJ1-4 | TRBV10-3 | NA | CAISESQINEKLFF
TRBJ2-2 | TRBV4-1 | TRBD1 | CASSRPGQGTGELFF
TRBJ2-7 | TRBV14 | TRBD1 | CASSQRARDRVYEQYF
TRBJ2-7 | TRBV7-2 | TRBD2 | CASSPSTSGGAYEQYF
TRBJ1-2 | TRBV27 | NA | CASSLSGQGRGYGYTF
TRBJ1-1 | TRBV29-1 | NA | CSVAGRVGNPVEAFF
TRBJ2-7 | TRBV10-3 | NA | CAINTEGSYEQYF
TRBJ1-4 | TRBV28 | NA | CATQGTREKLFF
TRBJ2-7 | TRBV28 | TRBD1 | CASSQGQLYLYEQYF
TRBJ2-1 | TRBV25-1 | TRBD2 | CASSDLAGGNNEQFF
TRBJ1-2 | TRBV5-1 | TRBD1 | CASSSTGVGYGYTF
TRBJ2-5 | TRBV5-1 | NA | CASSYGRGEETQYF
TRBJ1-4 | TRBV9 | TRBD1 | CASSVETGQRTGDGEKLFF
TRBJ2-5 | TRBV2 | NA | CASSESGGNGETQYF
TRBJ1-5 | TRBV6-1 | NA | CASRGTPLNQPQHF
TRBJ1-5 | TRBV18 | NA | CASSPIGQSFQPQHF
TRBJ2-1 | TRBV9 | TRBD1 | CASSVGGQGAHEQFF
TRBJ2-1 | TRBV4-2 | TRBD2 | CASSPGLAGGRSYNEQFF
TRBJ1-5 | TRBV30 | NA | CAWSVAGDQPQHF
TRBJ2-3 | TRBV5-1 | NA | CASSFGHHSADTQYF
TRBJ2-4 | TRBV7-2 | NA | CASAGDNLAKNIQYF